This TCR beta chain is drawn from a study of T cell changes during pregnancy in multiple sclerosis. There are 14 residues in the CDR3. Germline V gives CDR1 SGHVS, CDR2 FNYEAQ. The V segment lost 1 base and the J segment 6 bases; nucleotides outside the gene matches: 6. Assay used: immunoSEQ multiplex PCR; TCRdb lists only in-frame clones, some missing. Of some 37,000 clones listed, about nine tenths are singletons. The TCR sequence derives from a female donor with multiple sclerosis, enrolled in a pregnancy study. The sample in question was CD8+ T cells from peripheral blood mononuclear cells, obtained in the third trimester of pregnancy. The J gene is TRBJ2-7, the V gene TRBV7-6; 7 nucleotides agree with TRBD2. CDR3 protein: CASSLGAREGEQYF. CDR3 sequence (DNA): TGTGCCAGCAGCTTAGGGGCGAGGGAGGGCGAGCAGTACTTC.